The clone carrying this T cell receptor (beta chain) came up many times. These data originate in a study of early T cells in non-severe SARS-CoV-2 infection. Study in general: Bulk RNA taken from unsorted whole blood was sequenced, leaving chains unpaired.

Each cDNA molecule carried a unique molecular identifier. TCRdb analysed the 5' RACE reads with MiXCR anew, one entry per CDR3 protein. The data show about 11,000 distinct CDR3 sequences, 4.8% seen once. Germline CDR1 reads SGHTA; CDR2 reads FQGTGA. V lost 5 bases, J lost 7 bases, and 13 bases stayed unmatched. The CDR3 totals 15 residues. The sample was whole blood. The chain combines TRBV7-3 with TRBJ2-7; 8 bases are a match to TRBD1. The sequence was collected from an adult who was a healthcare worker with PCR-confirmed SARS-CoV-2 infection or an uninfected control (not recorded which). The CDR3 DNA reads TGTGCCAGCAGCCCACGGTCAGGGGGCTTGTGGGAGCAGTACTTC. It codes for CASSPRSGGLWEQYF. The complete variable domain, with remaining parts taken from reference TRBV7-3 and TRBJ2-7, reads GAGVSQTPSNKVTEKGKYVELRCDPISGHTALYWYRQSLGQGPEFLIYFQGTGAADDSGLPNDRFFAVRPEGSVSTLKIQRTERGDSAVYLCASSPRSGGLWEQYFGPGTRLTVT.